A selection of T cell receptor beta chains follows, all from one sample in a study of metastatic and nonmetastatic thyroid tumors. Using MiXCR, TCRdb reanalyzed the PCR reads. This table has about 20,000 clones, about a sixth appearing once. Sequenced input: blood. These receptors all stem from a female donor with papillary thyroid cancer or a benign thyroid nodule (not recorded which). Some clones in this sample may be carry-over from other donors' samples. Both conserved end residues are part of each CDR3. A D gene is named only where the DNA matches it firmly. Only part of the rows carry a size: once, few, many, or a class if the clone is expanded.

>TRBJ1-2|14|many|TRBV10-3|.
CAISEERGRGGYTF
TGTGCCATCAGTGAGGAGAGGGGCCGTGGTGGCTACACCTTC
>TRBJ1-3|14|many|TRBV19|.
CASSMTRTGNTIYF
TGTGCCAGTAGTATGACTCGAACTGGAAACACCATATATTTT
>TRBJ1-6|13|medium-sized|TRBV27|.
CASSLVENSPLHF
TGTGCCAGCAGTTTAGTGGAGAATTCACCCCTCCACTTT
>TRBJ2-7|14|many|TRBV6-1|TRBD2
CASSASGRAYEQYF
TGTGCCAGCAGCGCTAGCGGGAGAGCCTACGAGCAGTACTTC
>TRBJ2-7|12|many|TRBV6-1|.
CASSAPSYEQYF
TGTGCCAGCAGTGCCCCCTCCTACGAGCAGTACTTC
>TRBJ1-5|13|many|TRBV20-1|TRBD1
CSAGQGSNQPQHF
TGCAGTGCTGGACAGGGTAGCAATCAGCCCCAGCATTTT
>TRBJ2-1|15|many|TRBV28|.
CASSFPTRAYNEQFF
TGTGCCAGCAGTTTTCCGACTAGAGCCTACAATGAGCAGTTCTTC
>TRBJ2-5|14|medium-sized|TRBV11-3|.
CASSVSGDVGTQYF
TGTGCCAGCAGCGTATCAGGGGATGTGGGGACCCAGTACTTC
>TRBJ1-4|11|many|TRBV29-1|.
CSVALRDKLFF
TGCAGCGTCGCACTCCGGGACAAACTGTTTTTT
>TRBJ2-7|14|.|TRBV3-1|TRBD1
CASSLGQERYEQYF
TGTGCCAGCAGCCTCGGACAGGAGAGGTACGAGCAGTACTTC
>TRBJ2-5|14|many|TRBV29-1|.
CSVRSVGDEKTQYF
TGCAGCGTCCGGAGTGTGGGAGACGAAAAGACCCAGTACTTC
>TRBJ1-1|14|many|TRBV20-1|TRBD1
CSAGGGQGYTEAFF
TGCAGTGCCGGCGGGGGACAGGGGTACACTGAAGCTTTCTTT
>TRBJ2-7|11|.|TRBV28|.
CASRRLYEQYF
TGTGCCAGCAGACGCCTCTACGAGCAGTACTTC
>TRBJ1-2|13|many|TRBV30|.
CAWSGVGRDGYTF
TGTGCCTGGAGTGGGGTGGGGAGGGACGGCTACACCTTC
>TRBJ2-2|15|many|TRBV6-2/TRBV6-3|.
CASSLGTTQVEELFF
TGTGCCAGCAGCCTCGGGACAACTCAAGTCGAGGAGCTGTTTTTT
>TRBJ2-1|11|.|TRBV27|.
CASRRGHEQFF
TGTGCCAGCAGAAGGGGACATGAGCAGTTCTTC
>TRBJ1-1|14|many|TRBV5-1|TRBD1
CASSSGTANTEAFF
TGCGCCAGCAGCTCCGGGACAGCTAACACTGAAGCTTTCTTT
>TRBJ2-5|17|many|TRBV9|.
CASSVGSPFGNQETQYF
TGTGCCAGCAGCGTAGGGTCCCCGTTCGGGAATCAAGAGACCCAGTACTTC
>TRBJ2-7|16|many|TRBV6-2/TRBV6-3|TRBD1
CASSKRGTGPSYEQYF
TGTGCCAGCAGTAAAAGGGGGACAGGGCCCTCCTACGAGCAGTACTTC
>TRBJ2-6|17|many|TRBV28|.
CASSPPSGSSGANVLTF
TGTGCCAGCAGTCCCCCCTCTGGGAGCTCTGGGGCCAACGTCCTGACTTTC
>TRBJ2-3|15|many|TRBV4-2|.
CASSQAAGITDTQYF
TGTGCCAGCAGCCAAGCGGCGGGTATCACAGATACGCAGTATTTT
>TRBJ2-2|16|many|TRBV2|TRBD2
CASNPGLAGPAGELFF
TGTGCCAGCAATCCGGGACTAGCGGGACCCGCCGGGGAGCTGTTTTTT
>TRBJ2-7|11|many|TRBV6-1|.
CASSLGGSQYF
TGTGCCAGCAGCCTCGGGGGCTCCCAGTACTTC
>TRBJ2-6|13|many|TRBV27|.
CASRSSGANVLTF
TGTGCCAGCAGGAGCTCTGGGGCCAACGTCCTGACTTTC
>TRBJ2-5|15|many|TRBV19|TRBD2
CASSKLAGVIETQYF
TGTGCCAGTAGTAAGCTAGCGGGAGTCATCGAGACCCAGTACTTC
>TRBJ1-2|17|many|TRBV12-3/TRBV12-4|.
CASSLRGGGGRRDGYTF
TGTGCCAGCAGTTTACGAGGTGGTGGGGGCAGGAGAGATGGCTACACCTTC
>TRBJ2-2|15|medium-sized|TRBV4-2|TRBD2
CASSQRERSTGELFF
TGTGCCAGCAGTCAGCGGGAGCGGAGCACCGGGGAGCTGTTTTTT
>TRBJ1-1|15|.|TRBV7-3|.
CASSLMGGMNTEAFF
TGTGCCAGCAGCTTAATGGGGGGAATGAACACTGAAGCTTTCTTT
>TRBJ2-2|16|many|TRBV20-1|TRBD2
CSARDQSGRDSGELFF
TGCAGTGCTAGAGATCAATCCGGGAGGGATAGCGGGGAGCTGTTTTTT
>TRBJ1-5|14|many|TRBV6-1|.
CASSEVVGNQPQHF
TGTGCCAGCAGTGAGGTGGTGGGCAATCAGCCCCAGCATTTT
>TRBJ2-1|19|many|TRBV29-1|TRBD2
CSVDGSGTSGRALYNEQFF
TGCAGCGTTGATGGGAGTGGGACTAGCGGGAGGGCCTTGTACAATGAGCAGTTCTTC
>TRBJ2-5|17|many|TRBV7-6|TRBD2
CASSLGLAGGGQETQYF
TGTGCCAGCAGCTTGGGACTAGCGGGAGGGGGACAAGAGACCCAGTACTTC
>TRBJ1-2|14|many|TRBV6-1|.
CASSSWDGVYGYTF
TGTGCCAGCAGTTCATGGGACGGGGTCTATGGCTACACCTTC
>TRBJ2-3|16|many|TRBV6-4|TRBD2
CASSDGAGGVTDTQYF
TGTGCCAGCAGTGACGGGGCGGGAGGAGTGACAGATACGCAGTATTTT
>TRBJ2-1|16|few|TRBV20-1|TRBD2
CSARGGEGLQWDEQFF
TGCAGTGCTAGAGGGGGGGAGGGTCTACAATGGGATGAGCAGTTCTTC
>TRBJ1-6|17|many|TRBV4-2|.
CASSQDFWGNGGSPLHF
TGTGCCAGCAGCCAAGATTTTTGGGGAAACGGAGGCTCACCCCTCCACTTT
>TRBJ2-2|15|few|TRBV4-1|TRBD2
CASSQEGGVTGELFF
TGCGCCAGCAGCCAAGAGGGGGGGGTCACCGGGGAGCTGTTTTTT
>TRBJ2-2|13|many|TRBV7-2|.
CASSSTNTGELFF
TGTGCCAGCAGCTCAACGAACACCGGGGAGCTGTTTTTT
>TRBJ2-7|14|many|TRBV6-2/TRBV6-3|.
CASSYKLTDYEQYF
TGTGCCAGCAGTTACAAATTGACGGACTACGAGCAGTACTTC
>TRBJ2-3|16|many|TRBV5-1|TRBD2
CASSLGLAGASDTQYF
TGCGCCAGCAGCTTGGGCTTAGCGGGTGCATCAGATACGCAGTATTTT
>TRBJ2-1|13|many|TRBV27|.
CASSAFSYNEQFF
TGTGCCAGCAGTGCTTTCTCCTACAATGAGCAGTTCTTC
>TRBJ1-2|12|few|TRBV6-1|.
CASSSPIDSYTF
TGTGCCAGCAGCTCCCCAATCGACAGCTACACCTTC
>TRBJ2-7|14|.|TRBV20-1|TRBD2
CSVLRGGRRYEQYF
TGCAGTGTCCTCAGAGGCGGGAGGAGGTACGAGCAGTACTTC
>TRBJ2-7|16|.|TRBV11-2|TRBD1
CASTLGFQDRVSEQYF
TGTGCCAGCACCTTAGGGTTCCAGGACAGGGTCAGCGAGCAGTACTTC
>TRBJ1-5|15|many|TRBV10-3|.
CAIRPDGGGNQPQHF
TGTGCCATCAGACCGGACGGGGGAGGCAATCAGCCCCAGCATTTT